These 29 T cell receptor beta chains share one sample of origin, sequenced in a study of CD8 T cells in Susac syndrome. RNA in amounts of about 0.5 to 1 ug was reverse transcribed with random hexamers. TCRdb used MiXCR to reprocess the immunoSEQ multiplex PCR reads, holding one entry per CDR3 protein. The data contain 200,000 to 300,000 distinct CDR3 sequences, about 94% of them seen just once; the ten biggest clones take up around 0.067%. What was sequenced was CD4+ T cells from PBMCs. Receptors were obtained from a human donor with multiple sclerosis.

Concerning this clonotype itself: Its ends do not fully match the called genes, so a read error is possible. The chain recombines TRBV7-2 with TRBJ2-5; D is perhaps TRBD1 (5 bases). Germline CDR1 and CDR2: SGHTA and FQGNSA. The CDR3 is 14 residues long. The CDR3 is CASSSQSGQGTQYF. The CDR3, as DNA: TGTGCCAGCAGCTCCCAGTCCGGACAAGGGACCCAGTACTTC.

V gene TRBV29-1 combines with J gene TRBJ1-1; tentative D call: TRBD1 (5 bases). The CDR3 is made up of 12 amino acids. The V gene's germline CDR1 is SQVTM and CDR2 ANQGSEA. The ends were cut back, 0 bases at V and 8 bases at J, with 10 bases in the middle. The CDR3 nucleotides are TGCAGCGTTGAAGAACAGGCAAGAGAAGCTTTCTTT. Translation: CSVEEQAREAFF.

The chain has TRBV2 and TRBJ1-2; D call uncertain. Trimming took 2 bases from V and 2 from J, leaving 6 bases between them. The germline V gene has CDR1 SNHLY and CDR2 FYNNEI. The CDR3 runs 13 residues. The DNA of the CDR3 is TGTGCCAGCAGTGAAACAGCGAACTATGGCTACACCTTC. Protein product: CASSETANYGYTF.

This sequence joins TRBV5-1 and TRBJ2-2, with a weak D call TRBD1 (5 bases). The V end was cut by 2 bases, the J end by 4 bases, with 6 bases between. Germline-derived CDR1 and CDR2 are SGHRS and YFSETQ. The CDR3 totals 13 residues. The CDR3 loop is CASSFDSTGELFF. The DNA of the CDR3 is TGCGCCAGCAGCTTCGACAGCACCGGGGAGCTGTTTTTT.

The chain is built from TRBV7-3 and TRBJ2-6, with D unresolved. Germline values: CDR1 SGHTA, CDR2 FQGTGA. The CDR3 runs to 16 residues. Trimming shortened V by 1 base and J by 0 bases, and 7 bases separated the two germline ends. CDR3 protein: CASSLIRASGANVLTF. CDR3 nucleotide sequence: TGTGCCAGCAGCTTAATCCGGGCCTCTGGGGCCAACGTCCTGACTTTC.

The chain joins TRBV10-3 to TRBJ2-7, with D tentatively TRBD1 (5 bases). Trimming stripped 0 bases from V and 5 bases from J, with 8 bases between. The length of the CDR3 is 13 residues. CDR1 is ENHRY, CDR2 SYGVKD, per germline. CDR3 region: CAISESRGNEQYF. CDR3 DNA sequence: TGTGCCATCAGTGAGTCTAGGGGAAACGAGCAGTACTTC.

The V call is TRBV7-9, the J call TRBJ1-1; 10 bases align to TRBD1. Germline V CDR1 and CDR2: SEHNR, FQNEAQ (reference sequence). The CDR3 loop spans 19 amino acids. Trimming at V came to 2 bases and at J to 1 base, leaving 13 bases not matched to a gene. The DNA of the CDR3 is TGTGCCAGCAGCTTACCCCACCTTGGACGGGACAGGGGGAACACTGAAGCTTTCTTT. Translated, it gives CASSLPHLGRDRGNTEAFF.

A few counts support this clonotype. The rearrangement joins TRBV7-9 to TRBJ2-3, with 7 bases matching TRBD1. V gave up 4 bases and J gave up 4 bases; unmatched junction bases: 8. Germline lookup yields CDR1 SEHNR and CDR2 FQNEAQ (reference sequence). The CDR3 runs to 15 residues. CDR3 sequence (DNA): TGTGCCAGCAGCTCCCGGGATAGGGGGCCAGATACGCAGTATTTT. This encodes CASSSRDRGPDTQYF.

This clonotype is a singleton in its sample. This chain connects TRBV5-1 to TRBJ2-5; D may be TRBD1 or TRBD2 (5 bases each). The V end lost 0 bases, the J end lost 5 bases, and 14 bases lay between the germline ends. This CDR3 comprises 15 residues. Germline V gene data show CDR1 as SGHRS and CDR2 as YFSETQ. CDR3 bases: TGCGCCAGCAGCTTGGTGGGGGTCTTGGGGGAGACCCAGTACTTC. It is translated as CASSLVGVLGETQYF.

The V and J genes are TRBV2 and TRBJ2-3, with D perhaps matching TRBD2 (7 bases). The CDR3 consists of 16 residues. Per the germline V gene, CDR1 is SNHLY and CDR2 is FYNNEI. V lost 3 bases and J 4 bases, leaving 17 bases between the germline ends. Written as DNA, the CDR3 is TGTGCCAGCAGTGAGGGAGGGGGGAGAACTCCAGATACGCAGTATTTT. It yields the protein CASSEGGGRTPDTQYF.

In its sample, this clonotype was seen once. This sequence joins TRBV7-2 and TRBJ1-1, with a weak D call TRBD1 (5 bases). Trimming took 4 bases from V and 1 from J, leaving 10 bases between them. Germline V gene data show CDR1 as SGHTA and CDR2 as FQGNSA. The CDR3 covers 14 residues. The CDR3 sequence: CASSSYRTNTEAFF. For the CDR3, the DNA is TGTGCCAGCAGCTCCTACAGGACGAACACTGAAGCTTTCTTT. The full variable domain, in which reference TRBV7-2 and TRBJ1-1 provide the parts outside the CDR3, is GAGVSQSPSNKVTEKGKDVELRCDPISGHTALYWYRQSLGQGLEFLIYFQGNSAPDKSGLPSDRFSAERTGGSVSTLTIQRTQQEDSAVYLCASSSYRTNTEAFFGQGTRLTVV.

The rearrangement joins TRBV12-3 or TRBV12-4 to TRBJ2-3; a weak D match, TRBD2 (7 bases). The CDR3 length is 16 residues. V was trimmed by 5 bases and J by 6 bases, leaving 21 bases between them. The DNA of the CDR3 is TGTGCCAGCAGTACCGGGGGGCTCCGGGGTTTGGATACGCAGTATTTT. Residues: CASSTGGLRGLDTQYF.

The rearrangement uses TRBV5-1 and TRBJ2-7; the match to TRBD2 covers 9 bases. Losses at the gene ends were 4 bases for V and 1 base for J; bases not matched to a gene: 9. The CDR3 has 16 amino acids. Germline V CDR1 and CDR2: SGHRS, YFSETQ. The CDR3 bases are TGCGCCAGCAGCCCCCTGACTAGCGGAACATCCTACGAGCAGTACGTC. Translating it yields CASSPLTSGTSYEQYV.

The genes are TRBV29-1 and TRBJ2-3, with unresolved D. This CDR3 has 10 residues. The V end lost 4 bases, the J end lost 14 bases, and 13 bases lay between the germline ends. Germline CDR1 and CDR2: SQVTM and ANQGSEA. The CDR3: CSVGGPVGYF. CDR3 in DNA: TGCAGCGTTGGAGGTCCCGTGGGGTATTTT.

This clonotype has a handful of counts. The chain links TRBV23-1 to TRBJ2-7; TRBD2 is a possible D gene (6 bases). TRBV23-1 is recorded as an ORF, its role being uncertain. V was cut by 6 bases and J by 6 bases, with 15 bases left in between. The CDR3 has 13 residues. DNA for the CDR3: TGCGCCAGCAGCCGGCGGGGACGGGTCGAGCAGTACGTC. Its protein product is CASSRRGRVEQYV.

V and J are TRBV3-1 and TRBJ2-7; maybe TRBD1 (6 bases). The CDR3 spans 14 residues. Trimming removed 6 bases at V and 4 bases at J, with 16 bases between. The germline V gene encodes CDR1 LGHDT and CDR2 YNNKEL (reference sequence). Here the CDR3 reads CASRPRGRGYEQYF. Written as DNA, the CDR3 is TGTGCCAGCAGACCCCGGGGAAGGGGGTACGAGCAGTACTTC.

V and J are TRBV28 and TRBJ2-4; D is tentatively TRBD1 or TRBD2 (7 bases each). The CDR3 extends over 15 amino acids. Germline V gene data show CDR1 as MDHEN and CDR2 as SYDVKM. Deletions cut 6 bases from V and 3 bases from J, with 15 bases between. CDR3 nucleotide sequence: TGTGCCAGCAGCCTCATCAGGGGGGGCAAAAACATTCAGTACTTC. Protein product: CASSLIRGGKNIQYF. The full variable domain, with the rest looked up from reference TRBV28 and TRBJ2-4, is DVKVTQSSRYLVKRTGEKVFLECVQDMDHENMFWYRQDPGLGLRLIYFSYDVKMKEKGDIPEGYSVSREKKERFSLILESASTNQTSMYLCASSLIRGGKNIQYFGAGTRLSVL.

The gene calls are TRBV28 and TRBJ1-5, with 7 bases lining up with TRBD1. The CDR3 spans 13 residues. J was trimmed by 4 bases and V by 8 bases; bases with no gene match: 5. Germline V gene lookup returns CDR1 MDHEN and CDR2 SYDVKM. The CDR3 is CASGGQKNQPQHF. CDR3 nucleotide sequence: TGTGCCAGCGGGGGACAGAAGAATCAGCCCCAGCATTTT.

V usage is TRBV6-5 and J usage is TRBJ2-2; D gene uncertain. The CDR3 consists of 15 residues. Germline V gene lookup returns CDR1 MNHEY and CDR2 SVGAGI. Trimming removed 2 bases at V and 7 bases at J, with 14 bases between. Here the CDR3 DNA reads TGTGCCAGCAGTTACGCGGAGTGGGGTGACGGGGAGCTGTTTTTT. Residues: CASSYAEWGDGELFF.

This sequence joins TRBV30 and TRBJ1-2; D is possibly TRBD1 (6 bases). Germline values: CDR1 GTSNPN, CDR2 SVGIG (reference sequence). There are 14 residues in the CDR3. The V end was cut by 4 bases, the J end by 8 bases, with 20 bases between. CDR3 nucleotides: TGTGCCTGGAACTCAAGAGGACAAACAGGGGGCTACACCTTC. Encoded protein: CAWNSRGQTGGYTF.

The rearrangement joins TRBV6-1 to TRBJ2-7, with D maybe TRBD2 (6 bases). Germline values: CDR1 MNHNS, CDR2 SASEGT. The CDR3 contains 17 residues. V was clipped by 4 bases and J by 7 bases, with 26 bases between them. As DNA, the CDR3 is TGTGCCAGCAGTGGGAGTCGGGGGTTAAGCGCAGCCGGAGAGCAGTACTTC. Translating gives CASSGSRGLSAAGEQYF.

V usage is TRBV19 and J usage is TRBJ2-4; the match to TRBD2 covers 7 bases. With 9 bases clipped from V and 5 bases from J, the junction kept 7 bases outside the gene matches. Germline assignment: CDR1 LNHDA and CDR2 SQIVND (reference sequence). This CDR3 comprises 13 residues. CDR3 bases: TGTGCCAGCAGTGCGGGGAGGGAAAACATTCAGTACTTC. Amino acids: CASSAGRENIQYF.

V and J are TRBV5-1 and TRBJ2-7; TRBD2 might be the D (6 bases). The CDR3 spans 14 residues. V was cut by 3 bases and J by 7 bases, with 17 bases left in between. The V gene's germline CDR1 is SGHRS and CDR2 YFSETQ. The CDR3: CASSSPAGLEEQYF. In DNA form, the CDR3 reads TGCGCCAGCAGCTCACCAGCGGGCCTGGAAGAGCAGTACTTC.

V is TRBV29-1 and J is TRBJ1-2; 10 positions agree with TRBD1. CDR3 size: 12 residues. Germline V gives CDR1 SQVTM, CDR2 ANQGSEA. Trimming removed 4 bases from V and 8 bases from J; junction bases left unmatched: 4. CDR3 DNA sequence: TGCAGCGTTGGCGACAGGGGGCTCGGCTACACCTTC. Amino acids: CSVGDRGLGYTF.

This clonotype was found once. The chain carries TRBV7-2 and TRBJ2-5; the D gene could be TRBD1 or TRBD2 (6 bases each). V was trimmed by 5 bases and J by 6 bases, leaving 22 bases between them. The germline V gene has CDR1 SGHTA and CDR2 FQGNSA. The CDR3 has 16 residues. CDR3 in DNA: TGTGCCAGCAGCCCCGGGGGCCAAGGGTGGGGAAAGACCCAGTACTTC. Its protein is CASSPGGQGWGKTQYF.

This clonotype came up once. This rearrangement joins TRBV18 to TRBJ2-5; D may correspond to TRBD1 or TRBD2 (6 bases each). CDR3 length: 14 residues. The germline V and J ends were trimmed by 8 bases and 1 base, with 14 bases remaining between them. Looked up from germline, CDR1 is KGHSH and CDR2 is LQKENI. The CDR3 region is CASHRGASQETQYF. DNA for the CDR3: TGTGCCAGCCATAGGGGGGCAAGCCAAGAGACCCAGTACTTC.

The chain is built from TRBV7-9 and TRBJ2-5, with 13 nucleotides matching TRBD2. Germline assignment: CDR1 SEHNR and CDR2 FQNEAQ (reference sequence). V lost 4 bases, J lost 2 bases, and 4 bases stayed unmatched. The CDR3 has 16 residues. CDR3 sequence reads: CASSSQLAGGQETQYF. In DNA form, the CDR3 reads TGTGCCAGCAGCTCACAACTAGCGGGGGGGCAAGAGACCCAGTACTTC.

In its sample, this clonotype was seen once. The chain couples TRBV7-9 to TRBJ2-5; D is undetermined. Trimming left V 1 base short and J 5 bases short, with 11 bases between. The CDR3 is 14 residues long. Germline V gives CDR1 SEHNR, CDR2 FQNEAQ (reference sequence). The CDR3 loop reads CASSLDPLGETQYF. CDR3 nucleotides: TGTGCCAGCAGCTTAGATCCGCTCGGGGAGACCCAGTACTTC.

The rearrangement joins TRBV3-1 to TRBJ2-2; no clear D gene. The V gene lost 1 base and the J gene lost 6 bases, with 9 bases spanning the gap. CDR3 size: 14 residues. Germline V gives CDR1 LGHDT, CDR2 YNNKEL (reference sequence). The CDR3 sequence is CASSQVKGSGELFF. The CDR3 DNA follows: TGTGCCAGCAGCCAAGTTAAGGGATCCGGGGAGCTGTTTTTT.